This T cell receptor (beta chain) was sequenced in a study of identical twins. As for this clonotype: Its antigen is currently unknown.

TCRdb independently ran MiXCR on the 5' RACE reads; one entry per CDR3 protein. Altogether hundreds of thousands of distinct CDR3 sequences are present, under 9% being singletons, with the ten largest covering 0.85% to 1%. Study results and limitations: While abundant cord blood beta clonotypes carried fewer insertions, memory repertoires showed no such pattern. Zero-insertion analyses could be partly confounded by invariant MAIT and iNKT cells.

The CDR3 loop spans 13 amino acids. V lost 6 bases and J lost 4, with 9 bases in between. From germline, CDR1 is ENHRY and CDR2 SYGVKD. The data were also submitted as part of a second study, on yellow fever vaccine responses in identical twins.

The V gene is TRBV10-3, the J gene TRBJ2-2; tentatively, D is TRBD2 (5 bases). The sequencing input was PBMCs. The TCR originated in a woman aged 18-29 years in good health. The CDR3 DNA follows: TGTGCCATCAGGGACTCGACCACCGGGGAGCTGTTTTTT. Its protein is CAIRDSTTGELFF.